A selection of T cell receptor beta chains follows, all from one sample in a study of T cell responses to AZD1222 COVID-19 vaccine. Data came from immunoSEQ multiplex PCR; TCRdb stores just in-frame clones and leaves some out. The sample records about 130,000 clones, 80% to 90% being singletons. The sample here was peripheral blood, taken on day 0 of AZD1222 vaccination. The receptors originated from an adult in good health. Each CDR3 is given with its conserved first and last residue. Each record gives: V gene, J gene, D gene, clone size, CDR3 protein, CDR3 DNA. A D gene is named only where the DNA matches it firmly. Rows may omit the clone size; those that give it use once, few, many or a size class.

v_gene: TRBV10-3
j_gene: TRBJ1-2
d_gene: TRBD1
abundance: .
CDR3aa: CAINGDRGSGYTF
CDR3nt: TGTGCCATCAACGGGGACAGGGGTAGTGGCTACACCTTC

v_gene: TRBV7-7
j_gene: TRBJ2-7
d_gene: TRBD2
abundance: .
CDR3aa: CASSQLGRLAADSYEQYF
CDR3nt: TGTGCTAGCAGCCAGTTAGGGAGACTAGCGGCCGACTCCTACGAGCAGTACTTC

v_gene: TRBV21-1
j_gene: TRBJ2-2
d_gene: .
abundance: .
CDR3aa: CASSKARGGQDYTGELFF
CDR3nt: TGTGCCAGCAGCAAAGCGCGGGGCGGGCAGGACTACACCGGGGAGCTGTTTTTT

v_gene: TRBV5-1
j_gene: TRBJ1-4
d_gene: .
abundance: .
CDR3aa: CASSFEGAKEKLFF
CDR3nt: TGCGCCAGCAGCTTTGAAGGGGCGAAGGAAAAACTGTTTTTT

v_gene: TRBV4-1
j_gene: TRBJ2-1
d_gene: .
abundance: .
CDR3aa: CASSQAQRYNEQFF
CDR3nt: TGCGCCAGCAGCCAAGCACAGCGGTACAATGAGCAGTTCTTC

v_gene: TRBV9
j_gene: TRBJ1-4
d_gene: .
abundance: .
CDR3aa: CASRKGPAGEKLFF
CDR3nt: TGTGCCAGCCGGAAAGGCCCGGCAGGGGAAAAACTGTTTTTT

v_gene: TRBV6-1
j_gene: TRBJ2-7
d_gene: .
abundance: .
CDR3aa: CASSEVGGLYEQYF
CDR3nt: TGTGCCAGCAGTGAAGTGGGGGGCTTATACGAGCAGTACTTC

v_gene: TRBV2
j_gene: TRBJ2-3
d_gene: TRBD1
abundance: .
CDR3aa: CASSLQGTSTDTQYF
CDR3nt: TGTGCCAGCAGTCTACAGGGGACGTCCACAGATACGCAGTATTTT

v_gene: TRBV18
j_gene: TRBJ1-4
d_gene: .
abundance: .
CDR3aa: CASSPKGVEKLFF
CDR3nt: TGTGCCAGCTCACCAAAGGGGGTTGAAAAACTGTTTTTT

v_gene: TRBV5-1
j_gene: TRBJ2-5
d_gene: TRBD2
abundance: .
CDR3aa: CASSYTGLAGQETQYF
CDR3nt: TGCGCCAGCAGCTACACCGGACTAGCGGGGCAAGAGACCCAGTACTTC

v_gene: TRBV6-5
j_gene: TRBJ1-3
d_gene: TRBD1
abundance: .
CDR3aa: CASSTTDRAGNTIYF
CDR3nt: TGTGCCAGCAGTACGACGGACAGGGCTGGAAACACCATATATTTT

v_gene: TRBV21-1
j_gene: TRBJ2-7
d_gene: .
abundance: .
CDR3aa: CAREFDRGPRGEQYF
CDR3nt: TGTGCCAGAGAATTTGACAGGGGCCCTCGGGGGGAGCAGTACTTC

v_gene: TRBV24-1
j_gene: TRBJ1-5
d_gene: .
abundance: .
CDR3aa: CATSDSRANQPQHF
CDR3nt: TGTGCCACCAGTGATTCCAGGGCGAATCAGCCCCAGCATTTT

v_gene: TRBV12-3/TRBV12-4
j_gene: TRBJ1-1
d_gene: .
abundance: .
CDR3aa: CASSLDRSTEAFF
CDR3nt: TGTGCCAGCAGTTTGGACCGGAGCACTGAAGCTTTCTTT

v_gene: TRBV5-1
j_gene: TRBJ1-2
d_gene: .
abundance: .
CDR3aa: CASSSKLASYGYTF
CDR3nt: TGCGCCAGCAGCTCAAAGTTAGCTAGCTATGGCTACACCTTC

v_gene: TRBV28
j_gene: TRBJ2-1
d_gene: TRBD1
abundance: .
CDR3aa: CATDRQGAYNEQFF
CDR3nt: TGTGCCACCGATAGACAGGGGGCATACAATGAGCAGTTCTTC

v_gene: TRBV30
j_gene: TRBJ1-2
d_gene: .
abundance: .
CDR3aa: CACQNKGSSYGYTF
CDR3nt: TGTGCCTGTCAAAATAAGGGTAGTTCCTATGGCTACACCTTC

v_gene: TRBV11-2
j_gene: TRBJ2-7
d_gene: .
abundance: .
CDR3aa: CASSFSSGAQREQYF
CDR3nt: TGTGCCAGCAGCTTCTCGAGTGGGGCGCAGCGCGAGCAGTACTTC

v_gene: TRBV7-2
j_gene: TRBJ2-7
d_gene: TRBD2
abundance: .
CDR3aa: CASSLAGGGPGSYEQYF
CDR3nt: TGTGCCAGCAGCTTAGCGGGCGGGGGGCCGGGGTCCTACGAGCAGTACTTC

v_gene: TRBV9
j_gene: TRBJ1-2
d_gene: .
abundance: .
CDR3aa: CASSVAETNNYGYTF
CDR3nt: TGTGCCAGCAGCGTTGCAGAAACCAATAACTATGGCTACACCTTC

v_gene: TRBV30
j_gene: TRBJ1-4
d_gene: .
abundance: .
CDR3aa: CASRDSFNEKLFF
CDR3nt: TGTGCCTCACGGGATTCTTTTAATGAAAAACTGTTTTTT

v_gene: TRBV3-1/TRBV3-2
j_gene: TRBJ2-7
d_gene: .
abundance: .
CDR3aa: CASSLSGPGEQYF
CDR3nt: TGTGCCAGCAGCCTGAGCGGGCCCGGAGAGCAGTACTTC

v_gene: TRBV7-8
j_gene: TRBJ2-7
d_gene: .
abundance: once
CDR3aa: CASSPWGVSRVKNEQYF
CDR3nt: TGTGCCAGCAGCCCCTGGGGTGTGAGCAGGGTGAAAAACGAGCAGTACTTC

v_gene: TRBV7-8
j_gene: TRBJ2-7
d_gene: TRBD1
abundance: .
CDR3aa: CASSPTGKEQYF
CDR3nt: TGTGCCAGCAGCCCGACAGGGAAGGAGCAGTACTTC

v_gene: TRBV7-6
j_gene: TRBJ2-1
d_gene: .
abundance: .
CDR3aa: CASSLVGVREGSEQFF
CDR3nt: TGTGCCAGCAGCTTAGTAGGGGTCAGGGAAGGGAGTGAGCAGTTCTTC

v_gene: TRBV2
j_gene: TRBJ2-4
d_gene: .
abundance: .
CDR3aa: CASSLTSMAKNIQYF
CDR3nt: TGTGCCAGCAGCCTGACGTCGATGGCCAAAAACATTCAGTACTTC

v_gene: TRBV2
j_gene: TRBJ1-3
d_gene: .
abundance: .
CDR3aa: CASSAFRNTIYF
CDR3nt: TGTGCCAGCAGCGCCTTTAGAAACACCATATATTTT

v_gene: TRBV7-2
j_gene: TRBJ2-5
d_gene: .
abundance: .
CDR3aa: CASSLQGLETQYF
CDR3nt: TGTGCCAGCAGCTTACAGGGCTTAGAGACCCAGTACTTC

v_gene: TRBV19
j_gene: TRBJ2-1
d_gene: .
abundance: .
CDR3aa: CASSWGGTARNEQFF
CDR3nt: TGTGCCAGTAGTTGGGGAGGGACAGCTCGTAATGAGCAGTTCTTC

v_gene: TRBV27
j_gene: TRBJ2-5
d_gene: .
abundance: .
CDR3aa: CASTRGKGVGETQYF
CDR3nt: TGTGCCAGCACCCGGGGGAAGGGGGTTGGAGAGACCCAGTACTTC

v_gene: TRBV6-5
j_gene: TRBJ1-2
d_gene: .
abundance: .
CDR3aa: CASTGMDYGYTF
CDR3nt: TGTGCCAGCACCGGGATGGACTATGGCTACACCTTC

v_gene: TRBV25-1
j_gene: TRBJ2-4
d_gene: TRBD1
abundance: .
CDR3aa: CASSEYRTGFENIQYF
CDR3nt: TGTGCCAGCAGTGAATACCGGACAGGGTTCGAAAACATTCAGTACTTC

v_gene: TRBV30
j_gene: TRBJ1-5
d_gene: .
abundance: .
CDR3aa: CGLSSRVDQPQHF
CDR3nt: TGTGGCCTTAGTTCCAGGGTCGATCAGCCCCAGCATTTT

v_gene: TRBV7-2
j_gene: TRBJ2-6
d_gene: .
abundance: .
CDR3aa: CASSPVGGANVLTF
CDR3nt: TGTGCCAGCAGCCCGGTTGGTGGGGCCAACGTCCTGACTTTC

v_gene: TRBV2
j_gene: TRBJ2-7
d_gene: .
abundance: .
CDR3aa: CASSVVAGQYF
CDR3nt: TGTGCCAGCAGTGTGGTGGCGGGGCAGTACTTC

v_gene: TRBV18
j_gene: TRBJ2-2
d_gene: TRBD2
abundance: .
CDR3aa: CASSPDIAGTGELFF
CDR3nt: TGTGCCAGCTCACCTGACATAGCGGGCACCGGGGAGCTGTTTTTT

v_gene: TRBV28
j_gene: TRBJ1-5
d_gene: TRBD1
abundance: .
CDR3aa: CASSPGGTGLHQPQHF
CDR3nt: TGTGCCAGCAGTCCGGGTGGGACAGGTCTTCATCAGCCCCAGCATTTT

v_gene: TRBV6-4
j_gene: TRBJ1-5
d_gene: .
abundance: .
CDR3aa: CATFWRNSNQPQHF
CDR3nt: TGTGCCACCTTCTGGAGGAATAGCAATCAGCCCCAGCATTTT

v_gene: TRBV19
j_gene: TRBJ1-2
d_gene: TRBD1
abundance: .
CDR3aa: CASTPGQGVDGYTF
CDR3nt: TGTGCCAGTACGCCGGGACAGGGGGTAGATGGCTACACCTTC

v_gene: TRBV27
j_gene: TRBJ1-1
d_gene: .
abundance: .
CDR3aa: CATSSTSRGRGTEAFF
CDR3nt: TGTGCCACCAGTAGCACATCCAGGGGTCGCGGCACTGAAGCTTTCTTT

v_gene: TRBV2
j_gene: TRBJ1-2
d_gene: TRBD1
abundance: .
CDR3aa: CASDRGNYGYTF
CDR3nt: TGTGCCAGTGACAGGGGGAACTATGGCTACACCTTC

v_gene: TRBV18
j_gene: TRBJ1-1
d_gene: .
abundance: .
CDR3aa: CASSPPSGQLEAFF
CDR3nt: TGTGCCAGCTCACCACCCTCAGGGCAGCTTGAAGCTTTCTTT

v_gene: TRBV11-3
j_gene: TRBJ2-2
d_gene: TRBD2
abundance: .
CDR3aa: CASSHVLTSGRFDGELFF
CDR3nt: TGTGCCAGCAGCCACGTTCTGACTAGCGGGAGGTTCGACGGGGAGCTGTTTTTT

v_gene: TRBV18
j_gene: TRBJ1-1
d_gene: .
abundance: .
CDR3aa: CASSQLINAGEAFF
CDR3nt: TGTGCCAGCTCACAACTAATTAATGCAGGTGAAGCTTTCTTT

v_gene: TRBV27
j_gene: TRBJ2-5
d_gene: TRBD2
abundance: .
CDR3aa: CASRRGEETQYF
CDR3nt: TGTGCCAGCAGGCGGGGGGAAGAGACCCAGTACTTC